This T cell receptor (beta chain) was documented in a study of cytomegalovirus exposure and HLA in healthy donors. Study results and limitations: Roughly uniform depth of sequencing across donors was assumed in presence/absence analyses. In vitro assays verified that three CMV-associated chains recognized CMV antigens specifically.

Trimming took 0 bases from V and 4 from J; bases not matched to a gene: 12. This CDR3 contains 18 residues. Germline values: CDR1 SGHRS, CDR2 YFSETQ. Researchers ran the PCR with 60 Vbeta and 13 Jbeta primers. Using immunoSEQ multiplex PCR, the repertoire was profiled, and TCRdb retains in-frame clones only, with some absent. The table includes roughly 200,000 clones, 77% detected once. Unrecorded immune exposures were likely, despite nominal health at sampling. To note about this clone: Antigen unknown.

Source material: PBMCs. This receptor was taken from a woman between 55 and 75 years old in good health and CMV-seropositive. The rearrangement uses TRBV5-1 and TRBJ2-5; 10 nucleotides agree with TRBD2. CDR3 in amino acids: CASSLAPLLAGESETQYF. The CDR3 coding sequence is TGCGCCAGCAGCTTGGCCCCGCTCCTAGCGGGAGAATCAGAGACCCAGTACTTC. The variable domain in full, with the rest retrieved from reference TRBV5-1 and TRBJ2-5, is KAGVTQTPRYLIKTRGQQVTLSCSPISGHRSVSWYQQTPGQGLQFLFEYFSETQRNKGNFPGRFSGRQFSNSRSEMNVSTLELGDSALYLCASSLAPLLAGESETQYFGPGTRLLVL.